Below are 16 T cell receptor beta chains sequenced from a single sample in a study of T-cell reconstitution after alpha-beta-depleted transplantation in children. Preparation of the TCRbeta library used unique molecular identifiers. TCRdb reprocessed the PCR reads via MiXCR and lists one record per CDR3 protein. Of about 160,000 distinct CDR3 sequences listed, over 8.5% are singletons. Sequenced material: PBMCs, taken before TCRalphabeta/CD19-depleted stem cell transplant. Receptors were obtained from a boy between 2 and 15 years old with acute myeloid leukemia, due to receive a stem cell transplant.

Comments on this clonotype: A much more abundant neighbour one base away suggests this may be a read error. The chain joins TRBV12-3 or TRBV12-4 to TRBJ1-1; 7 bases are a match to TRBD1. This CDR3 comprises 13 residues. V trimming: 6 bases; J trimming: 0 bases; junction bases outside the gene matches: 1. The CDR3, as DNA: TGTGCCAGCAGGGGACAGCTGAACACTGAAGCTTTCTTT. Translation: CASRGQLNTEAFF.

This clonotype was picked up many times. V is TRBV4-1 and J is TRBJ2-5, with TRBD2 as a possible D gene (5 bases). The CDR3 sequence is 15 residues long. Trimming shortened V by 1 base and J by 3 bases, and 12 bases separated the two germline ends. Germline V gene sequence: CDR1 MGHRA, CDR2 YSYEKL. The CDR3 reads CASSQVGKREETQYF. Here the CDR3 DNA reads TGCGCCAGCAGCCAAGTCGGGAAACGAGAAGAGACCCAGTACTTC.

Many counts were recorded for this clonotype. The rearrangement joins TRBV5-1 to TRBJ1-1; a weak D match, TRBD1 (6 bases). Germline-derived CDR1 and CDR2 are SGHRS and YFSETQ. V was trimmed by 2 bases and J by 0 bases, leaving 14 bases between them. The CDR3 length is 16 residues. In DNA form, the CDR3 reads TGCGCCAGCAGCTTATACAGGGAGGCTCTGAACACTGAAGCTTTCTTT. It translates to CASSLYREALNTEAFF.

Ten or more counts support this clonotype. The V gene is TRBV3-1, the J gene TRBJ2-6, with 8 nucleotides matching TRBD1. This CDR3 contains 14 residues. Per the germline V gene, CDR1 is LGHDT and CDR2 is YNNKEL (reference sequence). V lost 6 bases and J lost 2; bases outside the gene matches: 0. In nucleotides, the CDR3 is TGTGCCAGCAGGACAGGGGCTGGGGCCAACGTCCTGACTTTC. This encodes CASRTGAGANVLTF.

This clonotype was detected ten times or more. The chain has TRBV7-9 and TRBJ2-2, with D perhaps TRBD1 (5 bases). The CDR3 covers 14 residues. The V end lost 7 bases, the J end lost 7 bases, and 16 bases lay between the germline ends. Per the germline V gene, CDR1 is SEHNR and CDR2 is FQNEAQ (reference sequence). Written as DNA, the CDR3 is TGTGCCAGCAAAGGCAGGGAAGGCGGCGGGGAGCTGTTTTTT. This codes for CASKGREGGGELFF.

This clonotype was recorded many times. The CDR3: CASRDTGYDQPQHF. DNA for the CDR3: TGCGCCAGCAGGGACACAGGGTACGATCAGCCCCAGCATTTT. The V and J genes are TRBV10-2 and TRBJ1-5, with D possibly being TRBD1 (6 bases). The CDR3 loop spans 14 amino acids. CDR1 and CDR2 from the germline V gene are WSHSY and SAAADI. V was clipped by 6 bases and J by 5 bases, with 14 bases between them.

This clonotype was found many times. The chain links TRBV10-3 to TRBJ2-5, with D uncertain. V lost 6 bases and J 4 bases, leaving 9 bases between the germline ends. This CDR3 is built from 12 residues. Germline CDR1 reads ENHRY; CDR2 reads SYGVKD. The CDR3 DNA reads TGTGCCATCAGAGGGATGGGAGAGACCCAGTACTTC. Translated, it gives CAIRGMGETQYF.

This clonotype was counted at least ten times. The V gene is TRBV6-5, the J gene TRBJ2-1; no firm D call. CDR1 and CDR2 from the germline V gene are MNHEY and SVGAGI. There are 18 residues in the CDR3. V lost 0 bases to trimming and J lost 0 bases, with 15 bases between them. In DNA, the CDR3 is TGTGCCAGCAGTTACTCCGGACCCCACCAGTACTCCTACAATGAGCAGTTCTTC. Its protein is CASSYSGPHQYSYNEQFF.

This clonotype has ten or more counts. The J gene is TRBJ1-5, the V gene TRBV5-5; TRBD1 is a possible D gene (5 bases). The CDR3 extends over 17 amino acids. From germline, CDR1 is SGHKS and CDR2 YYEKEE (reference sequence). Deletions cut 1 base from V and 0 bases from J, with 14 bases between. The CDR3 region is CASSLSGRDYSNQPQHF. The CDR3, as DNA: TGTGCCAGCAGCTTGTCAGGGAGGGACTATAGCAATCAGCCCCAGCATTTT. The full variable domain, its missing parts supplied by reference TRBV5-5 and TRBJ1-5, is DAGVTQSPTHLIKTRGQQVTLRCSPISGHKSVSWYQQVLGQGPQFIFQYYEKEERGRGNFPDRFSARQFPNYSSELNVNALLLGDSALYLCASSLSGRDYSNQPQHFGDGTRLSIL.

This clonotype was counted ten times or more. The CDR3 sequence: CATSRDTGSTEAFF. CDR3 bases: TGTGCCACCAGCAGAGATACAGGGAGCACTGAAGCTTTCTTT. This chain joins TRBV15 and TRBJ1-1; possibly TRBD1 for D (6 bases). This CDR3 comprises 14 residues. CDR1 is LNHNV, CDR2 YYDKDF, per germline (reference sequence). Trimming pared 0 bases from V and 4 bases from J, leaving 9 bases between. The variable domain in full, with the rest retrieved from reference TRBV15 and TRBJ1-1, is DAMVIQNPRYQVTQFGKPVTLSCSQTLNHNVMYWYQQKSSQAPKLLFHYYDKDFNNEADTPDNFQSRRPNTSFCFLDIRSPGLGDTAMYLCATSRDTGSTEAFFGQGTRLTVV.

The sample holds many counts of this clonotype. The chain combines TRBV5-1 with TRBJ2-7; D unclear. Trimming left V 0 bases short and J 3 bases short, with 10 bases between. Germline V gene data show CDR1 as SGHRS and CDR2 as YFSETQ. The CDR3 has 14 residues. In nucleotides, the CDR3 is TGCGCCAGCAGCTTGGAGCACGGCAACTACGAGCAGTACTTC. Protein sequence: CASSLEHGNYEQYF.

Many counts were recorded for this clonotype. The chain is built from TRBV4-1 and TRBJ2-7, with D uncertain. Germline loops: CDR1 MGHRA, CDR2 YSYEKL. V gave up 8 bases and J gave up 3 bases, with 5 bases separating them. The CDR3 extends over 10 amino acids. The CDR3 here is CASRLYEQYV. The DNA of the CDR3 is TGCGCCAGCCGCCTCTACGAGCAGTACGTC.

This clonotype was observed many times. The chain uses TRBV28 and TRBJ1-6; perhaps TRBD1 as D (5 bases). The CDR3 spans 15 residues. Germline loops: CDR1 MDHEN, CDR2 SYDVKM. V was trimmed by 7 bases and J by 2 bases, leaving 12 bases between them. CDR3: CASTLSGTYNSPLHF. CDR3 in DNA: TGTGCCAGCACCCTTTCAGGGACCTATAATTCACCCCTCCACTTT.

At least ten counts were recorded for this clonotype. The chain joins TRBV7-9 to TRBJ2-3, with 12 bases identical to TRBD2. This CDR3 comprises 17 residues. Germline lookup yields CDR1 SEHNR and CDR2 FQNEAQ (reference sequence). With 3 bases clipped from V and 3 bases from J, the junction kept 7 bases outside the gene matches. In DNA, the CDR3 is TGTGCCAGCAGCTTCGGGTCCGGGACTAGCGGGACAGATACGCAGTATTTT. Its translation is CASSFGSGTSGTDTQYF.

There are many counts of this clonotype. This chain joins TRBV15 and TRBJ1-2; D might be TRBD1 (5 bases). This CDR3 spans 16 amino acids. Trimming pared 0 bases from V and 2 bases from J, leaving 13 bases between. Germline V gene data show CDR1 as LNHNV and CDR2 as YYDKDF (reference sequence). CDR3 in DNA: TGTGCCACCAGCAGAGAGGCCAGGGAGTCCAACTATGGCTACACCTTC. This gives the protein CATSREARESNYGYTF.

This clonotype was detected many times. This sequence joins TRBV5-1 and TRBJ1-5; D not resolved. Trimming pared 1 base from V and 0 bases from J, leaving 2 bases between. The CDR3 spans 13 residues. In germline, CDR1 is SGHRS, CDR2 YFSETQ. The CDR3 protein is CASSLYSNQPQHF. CDR3 coding DNA: TGCGCCAGCAGCTTGTATAGCAATCAGCCCCAGCATTTT. The full variable domain, rest sourced from reference TRBV5-1 and TRBJ1-5, is KAGVTQTPRYLIKTRGQQVTLSCSPISGHRSVSWYQQTPGQGLQFLFEYFSETQRNKGNFPGRFSGRQFSNSRSEMNVSTLELGDSALYLCASSLYSNQPQHFGDGTRLSIL.